This TCR beta chain was observed in a study of technical replicates of blood from several donors. The ends were cut back, 6 bases at V and 8 bases at J, with 13 bases in the middle. Per germline, CDR1 MRHNA and CDR2 SNTAGT. This CDR3 spans 13 amino acids. Libraries were prepared by immunoSEQ multiplex PCR; TCRdb keeps only in-frame clonotypes and omits some of them. The table records about 70,000 clones, about 94% of them present only once. Sequencing was carried out using T cells isolated from PBMCs. This sequence originates from a human donor in good health. This chain uses TRBV6-4 with TRBJ1-4, with D possibly being TRBD1 (6 bases). The CDR3 DNA reads as TGTGCCAGCAGCGAAGCTACAGGGGAAAAACTGTTTTTT. Residues: CASSEATGEKLFF.